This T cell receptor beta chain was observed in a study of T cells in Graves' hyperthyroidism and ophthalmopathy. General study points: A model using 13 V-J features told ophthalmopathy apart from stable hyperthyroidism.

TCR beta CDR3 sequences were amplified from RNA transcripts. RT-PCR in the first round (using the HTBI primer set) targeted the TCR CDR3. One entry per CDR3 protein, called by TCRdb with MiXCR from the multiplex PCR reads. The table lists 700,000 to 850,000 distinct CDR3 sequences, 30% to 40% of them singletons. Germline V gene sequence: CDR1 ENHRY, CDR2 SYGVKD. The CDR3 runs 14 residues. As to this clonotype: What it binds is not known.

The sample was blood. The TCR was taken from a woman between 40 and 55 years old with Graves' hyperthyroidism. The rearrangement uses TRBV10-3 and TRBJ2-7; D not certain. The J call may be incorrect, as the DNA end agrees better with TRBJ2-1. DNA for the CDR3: TGTGCCATCGGGATTAGTATGGACTACAATGAGCAGTTCTTC. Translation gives CAIGISMDYNEQFF.